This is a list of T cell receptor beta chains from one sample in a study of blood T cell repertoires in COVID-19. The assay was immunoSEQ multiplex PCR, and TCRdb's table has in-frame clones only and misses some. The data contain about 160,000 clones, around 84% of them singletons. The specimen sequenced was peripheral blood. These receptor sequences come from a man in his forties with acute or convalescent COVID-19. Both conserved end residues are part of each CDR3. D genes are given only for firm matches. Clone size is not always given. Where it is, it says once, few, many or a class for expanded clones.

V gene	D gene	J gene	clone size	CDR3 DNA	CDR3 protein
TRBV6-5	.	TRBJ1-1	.	TGTGCCAGCAGTTGGGGGCGGAACACTGAAGCTTTCTTT	CASSWGRNTEAFF
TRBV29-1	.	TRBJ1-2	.	TGCAGCGTTGGGGGAACTAGTGGCTACACCTTC	CSVGGTSGYTF
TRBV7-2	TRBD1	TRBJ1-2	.	TGTGCCAGCCCCGGTCTACAGGGGGTATATGGCTACACCTTC	CASPGLQGVYGYTF
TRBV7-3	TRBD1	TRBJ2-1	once	TGTGCCAGCAGCTTCGGGACAGGGGGCGGTGAGCAGTTCTTC	CASSFGTGGGEQFF
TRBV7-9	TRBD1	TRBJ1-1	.	TGTGCCAGCAGTTCAGACAGGGTGTTGAACACTGAAGCTTTCTTT	CASSSDRVLNTEAFF
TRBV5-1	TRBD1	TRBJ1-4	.	TGCGCCAGCAGCCTGGGACAGGGGAATGAAAAACTGTTTTTT	CASSLGQGNEKLFF
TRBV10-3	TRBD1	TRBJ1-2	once	TGTGCCATCAGTGTAACAGGGGTTTCCAGCGGCTATGGCTACACCTTC	CAISVTGVSSGYGYTF
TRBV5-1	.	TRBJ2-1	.	TGCGCCAGCAGCGATAGCGGAAGCTCCTACAATGAGCAGTTCTTC	CASSDSGSSYNEQFF
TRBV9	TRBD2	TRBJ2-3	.	TGTGCCAGCAGCGTAGCCGTAGCGGGGGGTAAAGATACGCAGTATTTT	CASSVAVAGGKDTQYF
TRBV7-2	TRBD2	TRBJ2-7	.	TGTGCCAGCAGCTACGGACTAGCGGGGGCCCTGTACTTC	CASSYGLAGALYF
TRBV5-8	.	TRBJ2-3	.	TGTGCCAGCAGCTTAAGACAGATTAGCACAGATACGCAGTATTTT	CASSLRQISTDTQYF
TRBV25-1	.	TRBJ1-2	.	TGTGCCAGCAGTCGTAGAGAGAACTATGGCTACACCTTC	CASSRRENYGYTF
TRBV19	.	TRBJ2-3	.	TGTGCCAGTAGTATCCAGGCCCGACTAGATACAGATACGCAGTATTTT	CASSIQARLDTDTQYF
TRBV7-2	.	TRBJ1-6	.	TGTGCCAGCAGCCCCACCTATAATTCACCCCTCCACTTT	CASSPTYNSPLHF
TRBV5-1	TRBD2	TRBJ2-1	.	TGCGCCCGCAGCTTGGGCGGGGGGGTTTACAATGAGCAGTTCTTC	CARSLGGGVYNEQFF
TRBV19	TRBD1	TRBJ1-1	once	TGTGCCAGTAAAGGGACAGGGTTGAACACTGAAGCTTTCTTT	CASKGTGLNTEAFF